This T cell receptor beta chain was observed in a study of blood T cells in healthy people across ages. V lost 5 bases to trimming and J lost 8 bases, with 18 bases between them. This CDR3 is 15 amino acids long. Notes on this clonotype: Its cognate antigen is unknown.

Study-level points and caveats: Long-lived donors had more naive CD4+ cells and higher diversity than aged donors.

Through a sample-barcoded 5' primer and a J-beta primer mix, a second PCR was run for about 6 to 11 cycles. TCRdb redid the calling of the 5' RACE reads with MiXCR, one entry per CDR3 protein. Seen here are around 1.5 million distinct CDR3 sequences, about 31% observed once, and the top ten hold approximately 10%. The chain links TRBV12-3 or TRBV12-4 to TRBJ1-4; maybe TRBD1 (5 bases). The clonotype originates from a woman aged 25 to 39 in good health. Sequenced material: blood. CDR3: CASSPPGPAREKLFF. CDR3 nucleotide sequence: TGTGCCAGCAGTCCACCGGGGCCGGCGAGGGAAAAACTGTTTTTT.